A selection of T cell receptor beta chains follows, all from one sample in a study of CD8 T cells in Susac syndrome. Each CDR3 protein gets one entry after TCRdb re-called the immunoSEQ multiplex PCR reads with MiXCR. The repertoire holds hundreds of thousands of distinct CDR3 sequences, with approximately 85% as singletons. Sequencing was carried out using CD8+ T cells from PBMCs. These receptors all stem from a human donor with multiple sclerosis. Both conserved end residues are part of each CDR3. Each record gives: D gene, clone size, V gene, J gene, CDR3 protein, CDR3 DNA. D genes are given only for firm matches. Expanded clones are given a class, and other clones once, few, many or no size at all.

>TRBD1|NA|TRBV23-1|TRBJ2-1
CASSLKDRGRREQFF
TGCGCCAGCAGTCTCAAGGACAGGGGAAGACGGGAGCAGTTCTTC
>TRBD2|NA|TRBV7-9|TRBJ2-2
CASSLVKTSGRNSTGELFF
TGTGCCAGCAGCTTAGTGAAGACTAGCGGGAGAAACTCCACCGGGGAGCTGTTTTTT
>TRBD1|NA|TRBV4-1|TRBJ1-5
CASSPGQGHQPQHF
TGCGCCAGCAGCCCCGGACAGGGACATCAGCCCCAGCATTTT
>NA|NA|TRBV27|TRBJ2-1
CASSLVAGRVEWPYNEQFF
TGTGCCAGCAGTTTAGTGGCGGGAAGGGTCGAGTGGCCCTACAATGAGCAGTTCTTC
>TRBD1|NA|TRBV27|TRBJ1-2
CASSFTGGLSNYGYTF
TGTGCCAGCAGTTTTACAGGGGGCCTTTCCAACTATGGCTACACCTTC
>TRBD2|NA|TRBV7-6|TRBJ2-3
CASSPGADVRLAGDPDTQYF
TGTGCCAGCAGCCCCGGTGCGGATGTAAGACTAGCGGGAGACCCAGATACGCAGTATTTT
>NA|NA|TRBV27|TRBJ1-1
CASSLWSVKMNTEAFF
TGTGCCAGCAGTTTATGGTCCGTGAAGATGAACACTGAAGCTTTCTTT
>NA|NA|TRBV2|TRBJ2-3
CASSEKKLTDTQYF
TGTGCCAGCAGTGAAAAAAAGTTAACAGATACGCAGTATTTT
>NA|once|TRBV7-9|TRBJ2-1
CASSEAFRGMHEQFF
TGTGCCAGCAGCGAGGCCTTTAGAGGGATGCATGAGCAGTTCTTC
>NA|few|TRBV6-1|TRBJ2-5
CASNETPHETQYF
TGTGCCAGCAACGAGACCCCTCACGAGACCCAGTACTTC
>TRBD2|once|TRBV5-4|TRBJ2-3
CASSLGLAATDTQYF
TGTGCCAGCAGCTTAGGACTAGCGGCCACAGATACGCAGTATTTT
>NA|few|TRBV2|TRBJ2-1
CASTMKYEQFF
TGTGCCAGCACCATGAAGTATGAGCAGTTCTTC
>NA|NA|TRBV19|TRBJ1-1
CASSTPRDVLNTEAFF
TGTGCCAGTAGTACCCCTCGAGACGTCCTCAACACTGAAGCTTTCTTT
>NA|NA|TRBV14|TRBJ2-1
CASSQLPSVSSYNEQFF
TGTGCCAGCAGCCAACTTCCATCGGTGAGCTCCTACAATGAGCAGTTCTTC
>TRBD2|NA|TRBV20-1|TRBJ2-1
CSARTSGSVEQFF
TGCAGTGCGAGGACTAGCGGGAGTGTCGAGCAGTTCTTC
>TRBD1|NA|TRBV28|TRBJ2-3
CASSFGQGDLVYF
TGTGCCAGCAGTTTCGGACAGGGGGACTTGGTGTATTTT
>NA|NA|TRBV12-3/TRBV12-4|TRBJ2-1
CASSLEGPYNEQFF
TGTGCCAGCAGTTTAGAGGGGCCGTACAATGAGCAGTTCTTC
>NA|NA|TRBV30|TRBJ1-5
CAWSGNIGLEDQPQHF
TGTGCCTGGAGTGGTAATATTGGATTGGAGGATCAGCCCCAGCATTTT
>NA|NA|TRBV2|TRBJ2-3
CASSEGGGTDTQYF
TGTGCCAGCAGTGAGGGGGGAGGCACAGATACGCAGTATTTT
>TRBD2|NA|TRBV5-1|TRBJ2-1
CASSIAGTSGVGEQFF
TGCGCCAGCAGCATCGCCGGGACTAGCGGGGTGGGTGAGCAGTTCTTC
>NA|NA|TRBV5-3|TRBJ1-2
CARSRTVSYGYTF
TGTGCCAGAAGCCGGACCGTGAGCTATGGCTACACCTTC
>NA|once|TRBV19|TRBJ1-1
CATRRVQLNTEAFF
TGTGCCACCAGACGAGTACAGTTGAACACTGAAGCTTTCTTT
>TRBD2|NA|TRBV2|TRBJ2-7
CASSDPPRPERGTYEQYF
TGTGCCAGCAGTGATCCCCCACGCCCCGAGCGGGGGACCTACGAGCAGTACTTC
>TRBD2|NA|TRBV15|TRBJ2-2
CATSAAGAPPGELFF
TGTGCCACCAGCGCAGCGGGAGCCCCTCCCGGGGAGCTGTTTTTT
>NA|NA|TRBV9|TRBJ1-2
CASDSVNYGYTF
TGTGCCAGCGATTCGGTGAACTATGGCTACACCTTC
>TRBD2|NA|TRBV9|TRBJ2-7
CASSASGRSHEQYF
TGTGCCAGCAGCGCTAGCGGGAGATCCCACGAGCAGTACTTC
>NA|NA|TRBV29-1|TRBJ2-3
CSVEARDTDTQYF
TGCAGCGTTGAAGCCCGTGACACAGATACGCAGTATTTT
>TRBD2|NA|TRBV15|TRBJ2-7
CATAEGLAHYEQYF
TGTGCCACCGCAGAGGGACTAGCCCACTACGAGCAGTACTTC
>NA|NA|TRBV24-1|TRBJ2-3
CATSAATGSTDTQYF
TGTGCCACCAGTGCCGCGACAGGAAGCACAGATACGCAGTATTTT
>NA|NA|TRBV5-6|TRBJ1-1
CASSLAGQRDTEAFF
TGTGCCAGCAGCTTGGCGGGGCAGAGGGACACTGAAGCTTTCTTT
>NA|NA|TRBV27|TRBJ2-4
CASSMGSLAKNIQYF
TGTGCCAGCAGTATGGGGTCCCTAGCCAAAAACATTCAGTACTTC
>TRBD1|few|TRBV20-1|TRBJ2-7
CSANRDRAYEQYF
TGCAGTGCTAATCGGGACAGGGCCTACGAGCAGTACTTC